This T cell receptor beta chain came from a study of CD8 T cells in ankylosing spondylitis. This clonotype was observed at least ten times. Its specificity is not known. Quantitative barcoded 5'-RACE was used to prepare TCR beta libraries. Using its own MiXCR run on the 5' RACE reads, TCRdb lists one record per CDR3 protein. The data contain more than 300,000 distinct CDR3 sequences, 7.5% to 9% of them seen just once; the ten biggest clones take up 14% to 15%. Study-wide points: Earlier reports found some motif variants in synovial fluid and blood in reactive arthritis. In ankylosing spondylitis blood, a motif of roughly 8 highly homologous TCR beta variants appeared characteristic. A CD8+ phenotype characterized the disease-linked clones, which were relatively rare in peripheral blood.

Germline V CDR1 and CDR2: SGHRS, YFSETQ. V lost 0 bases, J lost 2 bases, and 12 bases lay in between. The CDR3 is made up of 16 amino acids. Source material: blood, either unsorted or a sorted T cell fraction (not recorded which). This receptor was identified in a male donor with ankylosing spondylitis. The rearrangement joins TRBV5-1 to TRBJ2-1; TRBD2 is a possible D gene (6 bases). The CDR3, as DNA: TGCGCCAGCAGCTTGGATCGGGGGAGCACCTACAATGAGCAGTTCTTC. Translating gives CASSLDRGSTYNEQFF. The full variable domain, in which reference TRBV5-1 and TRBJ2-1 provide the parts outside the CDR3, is KAGVTQTPRYLIKTRGQQVTLSCSPISGHRSVSWYQQTPGQGLQFLFEYFSETQRNKGNFPGRFSGRQFSNSRSEMNVSTLELGDSALYLCASSLDRGSTYNEQFFGPGTRLTVL.